This paragraph covers one T cell receptor beta chain sequence. Its cognate antigen is unknown. The data originate from a study of T cell responses to AZD1222 COVID-19 vaccine. Regarding the study as a whole: Spike-specific TCR breadth and depth went up after people got two AZD1222 doses. The span of vaccine-associated CD4 TCRs extended across spike, with dominance at 160-218 and 743-854. Donors, mostly white British, included more females; clonal diversity was possibly underestimated.

Trimming removed 2 bases from V and 8 bases from J; junction bases left unmatched: 10. Per the germline V gene, CDR1 is GTSNPN and CDR2 is SVGIG (reference sequence). This CDR3 region has 15 residues. The table came from immunoSEQ multiplex PCR; TCRdb's copy has only in-frame clones and leaves some out. The sample yields roughly 130,000 clones, 86% seen once. Sequencing used peripheral blood, obtained on day 0 of AZD1222 vaccination. The V call is TRBV30, the J call TRBJ2-1, with TRBD1 matching 9 bases. The source of this sequence is an adult in good health. The CDR3, as DNA: TGTGCCTGGAGTCTTGGGACAGGGAGGTTGGATGAGCAGTTCTTC. This encodes CAWSLGTGRLDEQFF.